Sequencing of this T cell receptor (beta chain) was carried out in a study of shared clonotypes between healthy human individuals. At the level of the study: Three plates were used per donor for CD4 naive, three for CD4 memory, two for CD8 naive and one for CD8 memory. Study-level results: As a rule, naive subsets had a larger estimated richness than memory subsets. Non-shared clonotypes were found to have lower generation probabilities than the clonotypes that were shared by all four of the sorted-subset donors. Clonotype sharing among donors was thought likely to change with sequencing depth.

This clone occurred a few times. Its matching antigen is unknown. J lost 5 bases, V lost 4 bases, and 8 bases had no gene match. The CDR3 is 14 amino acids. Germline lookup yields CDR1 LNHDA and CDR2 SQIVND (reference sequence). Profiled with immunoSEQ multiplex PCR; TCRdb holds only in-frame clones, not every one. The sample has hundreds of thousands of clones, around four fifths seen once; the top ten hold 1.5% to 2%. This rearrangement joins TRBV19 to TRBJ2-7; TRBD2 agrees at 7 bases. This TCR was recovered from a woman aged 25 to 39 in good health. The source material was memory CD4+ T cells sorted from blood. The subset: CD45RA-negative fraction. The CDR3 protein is CASSKGLNRDEQYF. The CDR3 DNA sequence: TGTGCCAGTAGTAAGGGACTAAACCGCGACGAGCAGTACTTC.